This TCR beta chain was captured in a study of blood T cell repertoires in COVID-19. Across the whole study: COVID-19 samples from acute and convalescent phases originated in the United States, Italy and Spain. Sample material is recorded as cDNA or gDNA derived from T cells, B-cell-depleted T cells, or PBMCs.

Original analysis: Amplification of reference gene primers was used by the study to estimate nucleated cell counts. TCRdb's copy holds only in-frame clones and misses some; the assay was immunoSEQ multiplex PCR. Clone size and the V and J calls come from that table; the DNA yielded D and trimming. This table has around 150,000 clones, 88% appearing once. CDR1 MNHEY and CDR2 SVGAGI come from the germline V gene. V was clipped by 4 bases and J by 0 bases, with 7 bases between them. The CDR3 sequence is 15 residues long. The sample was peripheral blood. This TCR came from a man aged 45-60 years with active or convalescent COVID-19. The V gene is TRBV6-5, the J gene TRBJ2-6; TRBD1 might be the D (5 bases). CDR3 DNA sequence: TGTGCCAGCAGTTGGCAGGGCTCTGGGGCCAACGTCCTGACTTTC. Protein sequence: CASSWQGSGANVLTF.